Detailed here is one T cell receptor beta chain. The antigen this receptor binds is unknown. No per-base quality is available; no much larger clone lies one base away. The cohort comprised fewer than 700 healthy bone marrow donors. Cohort members were all nominally healthy when sampled, although unrecorded immune exposures were likely present. The donor tested CMV seronegative, placing the donor among the 350 to 400 seronegative members of the cohort. Every donor gave a peripheral blood sample, and the peripheral blood mononuclear cells from that sample were used for TCR beta sequencing. Genomic DNA was extracted from the blood cell samples with the Qiagen DNeasy Blood Extraction Kit. Library creation used the immunoSEQ multiplex PCR assay. For the multiplex PCR, a mixture combining 60 forward primers for TCR Vbeta segments and 13 reverse primers for TCR Jbeta segments was used. Amplification of the CDR3 region of rearranged TCR beta genes was performed with a multiplex PCR assay on genomic DNA. On the Illumina HiSeq System, the amplified TCR beta libraries were sequenced as 87-base-pair reads. The authors processed their data as follows. A later analysis tallied around 82 million unique TCR beta chains across the roughly 610 repertoires, and about 10 million of those chains were shared by two or more donors. Raw reads were error-corrected and collapsed into unique sequences by a nearest-neighbor algorithm in which closely related sequences were merged to remove PCR and sequencing errors. V, D and J gene segments were assigned by aligning CDR3 sequences to IMGT reference sequences. For a sequence to be retained, a match of at least six nucleotides was required to both a V gene segment and a J gene segment. A rearrangement counted as productive if the CDR3 had no stop codons and remained in frame with V and J, and every other rearrangement counted as non-productive. Following IMGT convention, CDR3 was defined as the stretch from the second conserved V-encoded cysteine to the conserved J-encoded phenylalanine. The earlier analysis of some 540 of the donors excluded any sequence lacking an unambiguous match to a single V gene segment. In an earlier analysis of 500 to 750 of the donors, V segments were called functional above 56.7% productive rearrangements and were called segregating when the between-donor standard deviation exceeded 5%. A statistical classification framework was built for diagnosing cytomegalovirus status from the catalog of TCR beta chain sequences. A later analysis assigned V and J genes by comparing TCR nucleotide sequences with IMGT/GENE-DB human TR gene sequences. The TCRdist pipeline was used in a later analysis to assign CDR3 sequences and most-parsimonious VDJ recombination scenarios. In a later analysis, each TCR beta chain was defined by its CDR3 amino acid sequence together with its V-gene family, and reads lacking a unique V-gene family were excluded. A later analysis removed roughly 590 highly shared, low-generation-probability nucleotide sequences to deal with suspected cross-contamination and a sequencing artifact. A later analysis calculated a clonal expansion index for each public chain from normalized within-repertoire ranks of inferred template counts. In a later analysis, generation probabilities were computed using a VDJ recombination model fitted to out-of-frame rearrangements, and the results were checked against IGoR. A later analysis scored TCR-TCR, TCR-HLA and TCR-CMV co-occurrence with hypergeometric tests, applying a repertoire-size bias correction to TCR pairs. To estimate false discovery rates, a later analysis permuted the HLA or CMV assignments 20 times. In a later analysis, co-occurring TCRs were grouped using DBSCAN, with TCRdist sequence similarity added in when clustering inside HLA-allele-positive subsets. Repertoires with fewer than 30,000 or more than 120,000 public chains were left out of co-occurrence clustering, as were five repertoires with anomalous nucleotide sharing. TCRdb's version of the immuneACCESS table is confined to in-frame rearrangements and falls short of the full clone set. An unresolved V gene accounts for under half of the shortfall where checked; the remainder is of unknown origin. The DNA gave D and trimming, while V, J and clone size come from that table. Counted in this sample were under 200,000 clones; approximately 75% of them appeared once. The biggest ten clones account for 1.5% to 2% of the sample.

This entry comes from a study of cytomegalovirus exposure and HLA in healthy donors (dated by TCRdb to about 2017). Regarding the complete study: An earlier analysis of some 600 of the donors reported 276 Gb of sequence data and about 120 million unique TCR beta sequences obtained from about 179 million T cells. A later genetic analysis used genome-wide SNP genotypes for about 60% of the roughly 700 donors, treating that subset as a discovery cohort. Besides the first cohort of roughly 660 subjects, a separate validation cohort made up of roughly 130 different subjects was used. Every repertoire in the discovery cohort had been generated on one and the same sequencing platform. To decide whether each TCR beta V gene segment behaved as functional or pseudogenic, an earlier analysis of some 570 of the donors relied on high-throughput TCR beta sequencing. The study profiled the T cell repertoires of around 700 subjects by immunosequencing and related them to cytomegalovirus serostatus. Of the roughly 400 genotyped donors, over 70% fell in the genetic ancestry cluster associated with self-reported Caucasian donors. In a later analysis, previously published TCR beta repertoires from 550 to 700 donors were re-analyzed and high-resolution HLA genotyping was added so that TCR occurrence patterns could be studied. Across around 400 genotyped donors of the cohort, an average of about 220,000 unique TCR beta nucleotide sequences per donor were sequenced, and roughly 20% of those sequences were non-productive. In the later analysis, no new phenotypic data were used to find candidate immune exposures; instead, reliance was placed on TCR beta sequences and their occurrence across donors. To predict cytomegalovirus infection status, the study brought together high-throughput TCR immunosequencing, statistical association of individual TCRs with disease status, and machine learning. About 300 gigabases of sequencing data and approximately 85 million unique TCR sequences were included in an early release covering 550 to 650 HLA-typed donors. Class I and class II HLA loci were covered by the typing at four-digit resolution. Five DR-DQ haplotypes were treated as single units for association and clustering because of strong linkage in the cohort. The study was designed to test whether signatures of past pathogen exposure could be identified by cataloging public T cell receptors. Donor age, sex, ethnicity and CMV serostatus were collected together with the repertoire data. Typing coverage varied by locus: roughly 620-640 donors for A, B, C, DRB1 and DQB1; roughly 500 for DQA1; about 570 for DPA1; approximately 450 for DPB1. The study at large found these results: In a later analysis, HLA-associated TCR beta chains were found to be more clonally expanded and to have lower generation probabilities than equally common non-associated chains. Linkage disequilibrium might explain the correlated functional status among segregating V segments, but an unknown experimental factor could not be ruled out. Some IMGT-functional V segments, including TRBV6-2 and TRBV6-3, could not be told apart with the 87-base-pair reads, so those segments were excluded. The presence/absence analyses assumed that sequencing depth was roughly uniform across donors, and that assumption may not be true. For the cohort, immune exposure information was limited to CMV serostatus. In a later genetic analysis, a missense DCLRE1C variant was associated with V-gene and J-gene trimming of TCR beta chains, and the association was replicated in an independent cohort. Several of the top co-occurrence clusters appeared to be linked to parvovirus B19, influenza, CMV and Epstein-Barr virus, according to a later analysis. A further reported finding was that TCR beta sequences accurately predicted the HLA-A and HLA-B alleles for most subjects in the first cohort. The authors suggested that the approach could potentially be extended to other disease states and immunological phenotypes. In a later analysis, TCR association rates were found to vary across HLA loci, with the most associated TCRs seen for DRB1 alleles and the fewest for HLA-C alleles. HLA typing was unavailable for some donors at each locus, so association tests used only the typed subset. In a later genetic analysis, fewer N-insertions in productive TCRs were reported among donors in an Asian-associated ancestry cluster than the roughly 640-donor mean. Specific HLA alleles were associated with 15,000 to 20,000 TCR beta sequences at a false discovery rate of 0.05 in a later analysis. In this cohort, only TCR beta chains were sequenced, and detectable features were limited by the absence of alpha or paired-chain data. Over 15 rarely observed V segments, including chromosome 9 orphons, were excluded from the earlier analysis of several hundred of the donors because counts were too low. Cytomegalovirus status was reported to be diagnosed by the classifier with high specificity and sensitivity in both the original and validation cohorts. In vitro tests confirmed that a few of the cytomegalovirus-associated TCR beta chains recognize cytomegalovirus antigens. Across donors, most TCR sequences were observed very rarely, whereas some public TCRs were present in many individuals. The sequencing pipeline was judged likely to have produced a cluster of highly shared sequence variants as a technical artifact. A total of around 150 TCR beta chains were listed by the study as associated with cytomegalovirus. Most CMV-associated TCR beta chains appeared to be HLA-restricted in a later analysis, and the HLA associations seemed to be driven largely by CMV exposure. In an earlier analysis of around 600 of the donors, most TCR beta V segments appeared in productive rearrangements about 90% or about 30% of the time, broadly matching IMGT annotations. Strong co-occurrence of HLA alleles, especially DR and DQ, made assigning TCR associations to individual alleles difficult.

The CDR3 spans 18 residues, from the cysteine through the phenylalanine. Only the CDR3 DNA is retained, 54 bases long and in frame from the first base. The germline V gene specifies SGDLS as CDR1 and YYNGEE as CDR2. Trimming at the junction amounts to 2 bases on V and 1 base on J, and the germline ends lie 21 bases apart. The source material was PBMCs. The rearrangement joined TRBV9 to TRBJ2-5, with the D gene not clear enough to name. The receptor comes from a woman between 18 and 30 years old in good health and CMV-seronegative. The CDR3 sequence is CASSVGRENSGRQETQYF. In nucleotides, the sequence is TGTGCCAGCAGCGTTGGTCGAGAAAACAGTGGCCGCCAAGAGACCCAGTACTTC.